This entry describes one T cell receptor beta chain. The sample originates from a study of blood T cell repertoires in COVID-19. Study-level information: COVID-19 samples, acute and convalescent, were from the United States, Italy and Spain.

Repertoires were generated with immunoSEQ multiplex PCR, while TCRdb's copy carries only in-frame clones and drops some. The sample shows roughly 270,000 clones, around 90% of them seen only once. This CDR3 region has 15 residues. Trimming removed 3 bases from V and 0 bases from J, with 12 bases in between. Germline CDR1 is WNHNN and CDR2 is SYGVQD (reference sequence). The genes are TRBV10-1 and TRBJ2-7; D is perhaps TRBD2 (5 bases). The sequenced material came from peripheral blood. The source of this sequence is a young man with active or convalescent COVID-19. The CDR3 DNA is TGCGCCAGCAGTGATCCTAGCCAATTCTCCTACGAGCAGTACTTC. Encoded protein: CASSDPSQFSYEQYF.